This T cell receptor (beta chain) comes out of a study of blood T cell repertoires in COVID-19. Generated by immunoSEQ multiplex PCR, the TCRdb table keeps only in-frame clones and is missing some. This repertoire shows roughly 81,000 clones, 91% found once; its top ten account for 1.5% to 2%. The CDR3 length is 14 residues. The germline gives CDR1 MGHDK, CDR2 SYGVNS. V was clipped by 4 bases and J by 3 bases, with 12 bases between them. The J gene is TRBJ2-5, the V gene TRBV25-1; D is perhaps TRBD1 (6 bases). This sequence was found in a woman aged 45-59 years in a cohort sampled during active COVID-19. Sequences were obtained from peripheral blood. The CDR3 nucleotides are TGTGCCAGCAGTGTCGGACAGAGCAAAGAGACCCAGTACTTC. Amino acids: CASSVGQSKETQYF.